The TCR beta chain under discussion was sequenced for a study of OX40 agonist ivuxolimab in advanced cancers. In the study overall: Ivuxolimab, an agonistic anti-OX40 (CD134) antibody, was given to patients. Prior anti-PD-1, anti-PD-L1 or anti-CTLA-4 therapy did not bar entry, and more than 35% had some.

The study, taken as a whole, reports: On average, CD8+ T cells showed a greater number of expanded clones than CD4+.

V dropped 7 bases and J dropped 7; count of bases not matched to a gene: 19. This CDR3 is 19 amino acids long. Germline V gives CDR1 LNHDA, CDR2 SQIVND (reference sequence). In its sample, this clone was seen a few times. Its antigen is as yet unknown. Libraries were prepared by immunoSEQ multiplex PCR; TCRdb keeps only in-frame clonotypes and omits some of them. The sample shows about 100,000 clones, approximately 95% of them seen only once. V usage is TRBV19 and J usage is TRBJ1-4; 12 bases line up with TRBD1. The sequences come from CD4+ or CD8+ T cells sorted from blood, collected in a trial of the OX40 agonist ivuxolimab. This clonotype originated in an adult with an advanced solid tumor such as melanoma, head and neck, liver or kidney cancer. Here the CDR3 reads CASTNTPGQGARRGEKLFF. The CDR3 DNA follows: TGTGCCAGTACCAATACCCCGGGACAGGGGGCCAGGAGGGGTGAAAAACTGTTTTTT.